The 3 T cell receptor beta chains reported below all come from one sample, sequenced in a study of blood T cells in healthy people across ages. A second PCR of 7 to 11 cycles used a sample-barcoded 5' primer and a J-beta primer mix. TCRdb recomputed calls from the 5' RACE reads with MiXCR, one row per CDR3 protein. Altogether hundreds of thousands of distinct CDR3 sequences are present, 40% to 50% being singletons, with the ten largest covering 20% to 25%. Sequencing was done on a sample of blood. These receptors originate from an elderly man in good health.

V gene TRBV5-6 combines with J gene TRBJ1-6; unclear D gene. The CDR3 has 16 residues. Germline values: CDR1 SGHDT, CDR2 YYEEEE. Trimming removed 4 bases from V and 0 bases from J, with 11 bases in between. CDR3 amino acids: CASSRGSTSYNSPLHF. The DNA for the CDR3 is TGTGCCAGCAGCCGCGGATCAACCTCCTATAATTCACCCCTCCACTTT.

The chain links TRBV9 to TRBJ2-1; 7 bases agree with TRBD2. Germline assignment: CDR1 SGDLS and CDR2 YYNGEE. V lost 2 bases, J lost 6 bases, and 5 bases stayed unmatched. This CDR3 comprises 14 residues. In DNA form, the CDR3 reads TGTGCCAGCAGCGTCGCGGGAGCCCCCAATGAGCAGTTCTTC. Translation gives CASSVAGAPNEQFF.

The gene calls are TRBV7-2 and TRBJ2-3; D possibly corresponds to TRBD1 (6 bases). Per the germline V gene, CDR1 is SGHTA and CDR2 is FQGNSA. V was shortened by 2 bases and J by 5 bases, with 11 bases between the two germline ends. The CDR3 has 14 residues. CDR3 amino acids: CASSLWGPEDTQYF. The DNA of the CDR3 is TGTGCCAGCAGCTTATGGGGGCCCGAAGATACGCAGTATTTT.